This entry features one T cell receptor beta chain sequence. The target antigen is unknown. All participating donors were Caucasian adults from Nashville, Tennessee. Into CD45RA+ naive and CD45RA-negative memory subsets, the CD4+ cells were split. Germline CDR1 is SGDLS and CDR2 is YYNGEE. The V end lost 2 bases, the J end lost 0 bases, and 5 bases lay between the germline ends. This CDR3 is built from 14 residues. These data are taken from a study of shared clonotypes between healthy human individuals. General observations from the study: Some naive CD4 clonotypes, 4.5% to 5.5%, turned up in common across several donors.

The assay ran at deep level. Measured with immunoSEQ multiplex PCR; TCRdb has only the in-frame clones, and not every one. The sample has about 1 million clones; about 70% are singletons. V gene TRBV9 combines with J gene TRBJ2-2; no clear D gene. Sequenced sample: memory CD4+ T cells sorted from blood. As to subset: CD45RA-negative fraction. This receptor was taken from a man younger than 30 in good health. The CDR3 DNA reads TGTGCCAGCAGCGTGACTCCGAACACCGGGGAGCTGTTTTTT. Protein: CASSVTPNTGELFF.